This TCR beta chain was recovered during a study of cytomegalovirus exposure and HLA in healthy donors. This clone has just one count. What it recognizes is unknown. General observations from the study: The study assumed roughly uniform donor sequencing depth for presence/absence analyses. Most TCR sequences proved rare, with some public TCRs found in many donors.

Primers for the PCR totalled 60 Vbeta and 13 Jbeta. Only in-frame clones appear in the TCRdb table, and some are missing; sequencing was by immunoSEQ multiplex PCR. The sample holds roughly 200,000 clones, roughly 80% seen once. Sample: PBMCs. This TCR was sampled from a man aged 25 to 45 in good health and CMV-seronegative.

CDR3 sequence reads: CASSAVGGNQPQHF. As DNA, the CDR3 is TGTGCCAGCAGCGCCGTCGGGGGTAATCAGCCCCAGCATTTT. The chain has TRBV2 and TRBJ1-5; D possibly corresponds to TRBD1 (5 bases). The CDR3 has 14 residues. V shed 6 bases and J shed 4 bases, with 13 bases lying between them. Germline CDR1 and CDR2: SNHLY and FYNNEI.